This T cell receptor (beta chain) originates from a study of T-cell memory formation after mild COVID-19. Overall study results and limits: Of the contracting clones, CD4+ ones lay mainly in CM and EM, and CD8+ ones in EMRA.

On this clonotype itself: Its target is unknown.

The germline gives CDR1 SNHLY, CDR2 FYNNEI. This CDR3 spans 12 amino acids. V shed 6 bases and J shed 2 bases, with 6 bases lying between them. MiXCR, run by TCRdb on the 5' RACE reads, gives a single entry per CDR3 protein. The sample includes roughly 580,000 distinct CDR3 sequences, about a sixth of them seen just once. The gene calls are TRBV2 and TRBJ2-3, with D possibly TRBD2 on 6 matching bases. The sample comprised PBMCs or a T cell subset sorted from them (not recorded which). The clonotype was recovered from an adult woman who had mild COVID-19 (a few samples of this study predate the infection). Cell type and time point are not known. CDR3 in DNA: TGTGCCAGCAGGGACTACACAGATACGCAGTATTTT. This gives the protein CASRDYTDTQYF.